Given below is one T cell receptor (beta chain) in context. The antigen is not known. The sample comes from a study of long-term antiretroviral therapy in people with HIV. Study as a whole: The study's earliest collections predate the 2015 immediate-ART recommendation by about a decade. Study-level points and caveats: Patients on ART gained diversity, which nonetheless stayed below transplant donor controls.

V shed 1 base and J shed 6 bases, with 10 bases lying between them. From germline, CDR1 is SGHTA and CDR2 FQGNSA. This CDR3 has 14 amino acids. Researchers ran immunoSEQ v3.0 at survey level. Here immunoSEQ multiplex PCR was the method, and the copy in TCRdb shows in-frame clones only, minus some. The table includes under 35,000 clones, 87% detected once. Sequenced material: unsorted PBMCs, taken 1.1 years after starting antiretroviral therapy. This sequence joins TRBV7-2 and TRBJ2-1; TRBD2 might be the D (5 bases). This clonotype originated in a man between 18 and 29 years old with HIV. The CDR3 here is CASSLVGLLNEQFF. CDR3 DNA: TGTGCCAGCAGCTTAGTAGGACTGCTCAATGAGCAGTTCTTC.